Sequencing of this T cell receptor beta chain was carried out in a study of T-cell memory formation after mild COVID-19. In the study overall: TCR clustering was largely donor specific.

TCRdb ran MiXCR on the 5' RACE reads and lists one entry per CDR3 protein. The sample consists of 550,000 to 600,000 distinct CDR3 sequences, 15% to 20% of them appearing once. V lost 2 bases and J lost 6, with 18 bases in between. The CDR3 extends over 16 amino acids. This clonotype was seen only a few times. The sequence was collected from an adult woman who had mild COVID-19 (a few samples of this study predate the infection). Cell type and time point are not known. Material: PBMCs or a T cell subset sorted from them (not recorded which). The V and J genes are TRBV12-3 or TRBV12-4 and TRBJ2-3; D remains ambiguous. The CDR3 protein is CASSLMWLVDTDTQYF. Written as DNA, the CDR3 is TGTGCCAGCAGTTTAATGTGGCTAGTTGACACTGATACGCAGTATTTT.